This paragraph covers one T cell receptor beta chain sequence. Assay used: immunoSEQ multiplex PCR; TCRdb lists only in-frame clones, some missing. The sample lists roughly 430,000 clones, roughly 86% occurring once. This sample is part of a study of blood T cell repertoires in COVID-19. Germline lookup yields CDR1 MNHEY and CDR2 SVGAGI. This CDR3 is 12 amino acids long. V was pared by 10 bases and J by 16 bases, with 10 bases of the junction left unmatched. The sequencing sample was made of PBMCs or T cells enriched from blood (not recorded which). This rearrangement joins TRBV6-5 to TRBJ2-1; 13 bases are a match to TRBD2. The origin of this receptor is a middle-aged woman with acute COVID-19. The CDR3 region is CAIGLAGVEPFF. For the CDR3, the DNA is TGTGCCATCGGACTAGCGGGGGTAGAGCCTTTCTTC.